The sequence of this T cell receptor beta chain was determined in a study of cytomegalovirus exposure and HLA in healthy donors. Whole-study findings and limits: In an earlier analysis, about 87% or about 30%: the productive usage of most TCR beta V segments. Presence/absence analyses assumed roughly uniform sequencing depth across donors, which may not hold.

The primer mix had 60 Vbeta and 13 Jbeta primers. TCRdb keeps only in-frame clones here, not all; method: immunoSEQ multiplex PCR. The profile shows 95,000 to 120,000 clones, 67% of them singletons. This clone appeared a few times. What it binds is unknown. The V gene lost 2 bases and the J gene lost 8 bases, with 12 bases spanning the gap. The germline V gene has CDR1 MNHNY and CDR2 SVGAGI (reference sequence). This CDR3 has 13 residues. The chain has TRBV6-6 and TRBJ1-2; D is ambiguous. The source material was PBMCs. This TCR came from a man aged 18-30 years in good health and CMV-seropositive. CDR3: CASSYETPSGYTF. CDR3 nucleotide sequence: TGTGCCAGCAGTTACGAGACACCTTCCGGCTACACCTTC.